The present T cell receptor beta chain was sequenced within a study of CD4+ T cells in melanoma. Note on this clone: The antigen is undetermined.

Some clones are missing from TCRdb's copy, which holds only in-frame ones; the method was immunoSEQ multiplex PCR. The repertoire holds 17,000 or so clones, over 70% seen once, with 5.4% in the top ten. Study-level findings and limits: Diverse differentiation states were reported for melanoma neoantigen-specific CD4+ T cells. A reported correlation linked neoantigen-specific CD4+ T cells to CD8+, macrophage and B cell function.

The sequence was obtained from a human donor with melanoma. The specimen sequenced was cells from a culture (not recorded whether cultured in vitro).

CDR3: CASSFNGYQPQHF. CDR3 nucleotide sequence: TGTGCCAGCAGCTTCAACGGCTATCAGCCCCAGCATTTT. The chain links TRBV5-4 to TRBJ1-5; no firm D call. CDR1 is SGHNT, CDR2 YYREEE, per germline (reference sequence). CDR3 length: 13 amino acids. Trimming took off 2 bases at V and 5 bases at J, with 8 bases between the two ends.